The 27 T cell receptor beta chains presented below share a single source sample, sequenced in a study of T cells in Graves' hyperthyroidism and ophthalmopathy (dated 2019 in TCRdb). Library preparation used multiplex PCR. This sample was sequenced with an Illumina HiSeq 2000. The TCR beta CDR3 regions were amplified from the RNA transcripts. The first round of RT-PCR for the TCR CDR3 was performed with the HTBI primer set and the Qiagen OneStep RT-PCR kit. The public reads were quality trimmed at Q25 with fastp and then assembled into clones with MiXCR by TCRdb, keeping productive beta chains. Rows are unified per CDR3 protein, each entry keeping the most common DNA and genes. The sample has hundreds of thousands of distinct CDR3 sequences on record, more than 30% of them singletons. Of the sample, approximately 8.7% falls within the top ten clones. The sample consisted of blood. The receptor set was obtained from a man aged 18 to 30 with Graves' hyperthyroidism.

This clonotype came up many times. V gene TRBV7-9 combines with J gene TRBJ1-3, with no clear D. V lost 1 base, J lost 0 bases, and 13 bases lay in between. This CDR3 contains 17 residues. Germline CDR1 reads SEHNR; CDR2 reads FQNEAQ (reference sequence). CDR3: CASSLGDLGNSGNTIYF. The DNA of the CDR3 is TGTGCCAGCAGCTTAGGCGACCTCGGGAACTCTGGAAACACCATATATTTT.

The V gene is TRBV4-1, the J gene TRBJ2-6; D remains unclear. Germline lookup yields CDR1 MGHRA and CDR2 YSYEKL. V lost 0 bases and J 4 bases, leaving 10 bases between the germline ends. The CDR3 has 16 amino acids. CDR3 DNA sequence: TGCGCCAGCAGCCAAGATTTAACATACGGGGCCAACGTCCTGACTTTC. Its protein product is CASSQDLTYGANVLTF.

This clonotype came up a few times. Compared with germline, one end of the junction differs, possibly owing to a read error. The CDR3 sequence: CASSTTRQDSGNTIYF. CDR3 nucleotide sequence: TGTGCCAGCAGTACAACGCGACAGGACTCTGGAAACACCATATATTTT. The V call is TRBV10-3, the J call TRBJ1-3; a possible D gene is TRBD1 (6 bases). Germline CDR1 reads ENHRY; CDR2 reads SYGVKD. This CDR3 region has 16 residues.

The chain combines TRBV12-3 or TRBV12-4 with TRBJ1-2; 12 bases match TRBD1. The trim removed 4 bases at V and 7 bases at J, leaving 7 bases unmatched. CDR3 length: 15 residues. CDR3 sequence: CASSSGTGGASGYTF. Here the CDR3 DNA reads TGTGCCAGCAGTTCCGGGACAGGGGGCGCGTCTGGCTACACCTTC.

This clonotype was seen repeatedly, ten times or more. This sequence joins TRBV7-3 and TRBJ2-5, with a weak D call TRBD2 (6 bases). Germline loops: CDR1 SGHTA, CDR2 FQGTGA. V shed 5 bases and J shed 5 bases, with 18 bases lying between them. The CDR3 loop spans 15 amino acids. The CDR3, as DNA: TGTGCCAGCAGCCCAACAGGTCTCGCGGGGGAGACCCAGTACTTC. Its translation is CASSPTGLAGETQYF.

V gene TRBV12-3 or TRBV12-4 combines with J gene TRBJ1-2; D gene uncertain. The CDR3 sequence is 13 residues long. V dropped 3 bases and J dropped 8 bases, with 13 bases sitting between them. CDR3 sequence reads: CASSFSSLSGYTF. The DNA of the CDR3 is TGTGCCAGCAGTTTCTCGTCCTTATCCGGCTACACCTTC.

The genes are TRBV29-1 and TRBJ1-1; 7 nucleotides line up with TRBD1. V shed 7 bases and J 11 bases; nucleotides not matched to a gene: 10. Per germline, CDR1 SQVTM and CDR2 ANQGSEA. This CDR3 has 11 amino acids. The CDR3 spells CSADRDHGAFF. CDR3 nucleotide sequence: TGCAGCGCCGACAGGGACCACGGGGCTTTCTTT.

The chain carries TRBV7-2 and TRBJ1-1; D not certain. V lost 4 bases, J lost 3 bases, and 12 bases lay in between. CDR3 size: 14 residues. Germline V gene data show CDR1 as SGHTA and CDR2 as FQGNSA. CDR3 DNA sequence: TGTGCCAGCAGCTCCGCCCCCGGTCACACTGAAGCTTTCTTT. It yields the protein CASSSAPGHTEAFF.

The genes are TRBV5-1 and TRBJ2-7; D is perhaps TRBD1 (5 bases). V was clipped by 3 bases and J by 3 bases, with 13 bases between them. The germline CDR1 and CDR2 sequences are SGHRS and YFSETQ. The CDR3 is 14 amino acids. The CDR3 region is CASSSSPTGYEQYF. In DNA form, the CDR3 reads TGCGCCAGCAGCTCCTCCCCTACAGGCTACGAGCAGTACTTC. Full variable domain (missing parts from reference TRBV5-1 and TRBJ2-7): KAGVTQTPRYLIKTRGQQVTLSCSPISGHRSVSWYQQTPGQGLQFLFEYFSETQRNKGNFPGRFSGRQFSNSRSEMNVSTLELGDSALYLCASSSSPTGYEQYFGPGTRLTVT.

This clonotype was counted ten times or more. The chain joins TRBV7-8 to TRBJ1-1; the D is unclear. The germline V gene has CDR1 SGHVS and CDR2 FQNEAQ. The ends were cut back, 1 base at V and 8 bases at J, with 11 bases in the middle. This CDR3 region has 13 residues. The CDR3 nucleotides are TGTGCCAGCAGCTTAGACACAGCTACCGAAGCTTTCTTT. Translated: CASSLDTATEAFF.

This clonotype was found many times. The junction departs from germline at one end; a sequencing error may be responsible. The chain carries TRBV7-8 and TRBJ2-5, with 16 bases lining up with TRBD2. This CDR3 contains 16 residues. Germline V gene lookup returns CDR1 SGHVS and CDR2 FQNEAQ. Here the CDR3 reads CASSSGLAGGQETQYF. CDR3 nucleotides: TGTGCTAGCAGCTCGGGACTAGCGGGGGGGCAAGAGACCCAGTACTTC.

The genes are TRBV19 and TRBJ1-4, with 7 bases lining up with TRBD1. Germline CDR1 LNHDA, CDR2 SQIVND (reference sequence). Trimming took 9 bases from V and 0 from J; bases not matched to a gene: 7. There are 15 residues in the CDR3. For the CDR3, the DNA is TGTGCCAGCGGGACAGAGCACGCAACTAATGAAAAACTGTTTTTT. As protein: CASGTEHATNEKLFF. Looking up the rest from reference TRBV19 and TRBJ1-4 gives the full variable domain: DGGITQSPKYLFRKEGQNVTLSCEQNLNHDAMYWYRQDPGQGLRLIYYSQIVNDFQKGDIAEGYSVSREKKESFPLTVTSAQKNPTAFYLCASGTEHATNEKLFFGSGTQLSVL.

To note about this clonotype: No conserved phenylalanine or tryptophan ends this CDR3, so it is likely a read error. The DNA is left out, because the CDR3 cannot be placed on it with certainty; the CDR3 is given as TCRdb lists it. The V gene is TRBV7-9, the J gene TRBJ1-6; the table's D call, TRBD1, has no DNA check behind it. Germline V CDR1 and CDR2: SEHNR, FQNEAQ (reference sequence). Including both end residues, the CDR3 is 9 amino acids long. The CDR3 spells CASSRPRGL.

This clonotype was observed a few times. The chain combines TRBV3-1 with TRBJ2-2; D perhaps matches TRBD1 (5 bases). This CDR3 comprises 16 residues. Germline CDR1 LGHDT, CDR2 YNNKEL (reference sequence). Trimming removed 4 bases at V and 4 bases at J, with 16 bases between. The CDR3 protein is CASSLTVGLGTGELFF. The CDR3 nucleotides are TGTGCCAGCAGCCTCACGGTGGGGCTCGGCACCGGGGAGCTGTTTTTT. Combining the CDR3 with reference TRBV3-1 and TRBJ2-2 gives the whole variable domain DTAVSQTPKYLVTQMGNDKSIKCEQNLGHDTMYWYKQDSKKFLKIMFSYNNKELIINETVPNRFSPKSPDKAHLNLHINSLELGDSAVYFCASSLTVGLGTGELFFGEGSRLTVL.

The chain employs TRBV20-1 and TRBJ2-7, with TRBD1 identical over 8 bases. The trim removed 5 bases at V and 6 bases at J, leaving 6 bases unmatched. The CDR3 has 12 amino acids. Germline V gene data show CDR1 as DFQATT and CDR2 as SNEGSKA (reference sequence). The CDR3 sequence is CSAGQGLVEQYF. The CDR3 bases are TGCAGTGCTGGACAGGGTCTCGTCGAGCAGTACTTC.

Only a few counts were recorded for this clonotype. The gene calls are TRBV5-1 and TRBJ2-7; D gene uncertain. Germline loops: CDR1 SGHRS, CDR2 YFSETQ. Between the trimmed V and J ends, which lost 0 bases and 1 base, there was a span of 11 bases. The CDR3 is made up of 15 amino acids. CDR3 amino acids: CASSLEGFGSYEQYF. CDR3 bases: TGCGCCAGCAGCTTGGAAGGGTTTGGGTCCTACGAGCAGTACTTC.

This clonotype was counted at least ten times. The chain joins TRBV9 to TRBJ1-6; D uncertain. Trimming left V 4 bases short and J 10 bases short, with 12 bases between. CDR3 length: 13 residues. The germline gives CDR1 SGDLS, CDR2 YYNGEE. The CDR3 reads CASSPPSGSPLHF. In DNA form, the CDR3 reads TGTGCCAGCAGCCCACCCTCTGGGTCACCCCTCCACTTT.

This clonotype appeared a few times. The chain employs TRBV7-2 and TRBJ2-7; a possible D gene is TRBD1 (5 bases). The CDR3 runs 15 residues. Trimming left V 3 bases short and J 1 base short, with 13 bases between. Germline V lookup: CDR1 SGHTA, CDR2 FQGNSA. CDR3 coding DNA: TGTGCCAGCAGCTTCCCCGGAGACAGTTCCTACGAGCAGTACTTC. This translates into CASSFPGDSSYEQYF. The entire variable domain, with the rest obtained from reference TRBV7-2 and TRBJ2-7, is as follows: GAGVSQSPSNKVTEKGKDVELRCDPISGHTALYWYRQSLGQGLEFLIYFQGNSAPDKSGLPSDRFSAERTGGSVSTLTIQRTQQEDSAVYLCASSFPGDSSYEQYFGPGTRLTVT.

This sequence joins TRBV27 and TRBJ1-5; D is uncertain. V lost 8 bases and J 5 bases, leaving 19 bases between the germline ends. CDR1 MNHEY and CDR2 SMNVEV come from the germline V gene (reference sequence). This CDR3 spans 15 amino acids. This chain's CDR3 is CASGSTTGLDQPQHF. The DNA for the CDR3 is TGTGCCAGCGGTTCCACCACGGGCCTTGATCAGCCCCAGCATTTT.

This clonotype was picked up many times. This chain joins TRBV2 and TRBJ2-2; possibly TRBD2 for D (5 bases). The length of the CDR3 is 14 residues. Germline V gene sequence: CDR1 SNHLY, CDR2 FYNNEI. V was shortened by 6 bases and J by 0 bases, with 8 bases between the two germline ends. The CDR3 region has the DNA TGTGCCAGCAGGTCGGACTCGAACACCGGGGAGCTGTTTTTT. Translated: CASRSDSNTGELFF.

Comment on this clonotype: A single base separates this from a much larger clone, so it may be a read error. The CDR3 nucleotides are TGCGCCAGCAGCTGGACAGACTACGAGCAGTACTTC. This encodes CASSWTDYEQYF. This chain joins TRBV5-1 and TRBJ2-7; weak D call: TRBD1 (6 bases). V lost 3 bases, J lost 3 bases, and 7 bases lay in between. CDR1 is SGHRS, CDR2 YFSETQ, per germline. CDR3 length: 12 residues.

This chain uses TRBV7-2 with TRBJ1-3, with D possibly being TRBD1 (5 bases). Germline values: CDR1 SGHTA, CDR2 FQGNSA. Trimming took 5 bases from V and 0 from J, leaving 20 bases between them. The CDR3 has 18 amino acids. This CDR3 is CASSPFPDSPYSGNTIYF. CDR3 DNA sequence: TGTGCCAGCAGCCCCTTCCCTGACAGTCCCTACTCTGGAAACACCATATATTTT.

This clonotype showed up just a few times. The gene calls are TRBV7-9 and TRBJ2-7; 9 bases are shared with TRBD2. The CDR3 loop spans 15 amino acids. V shed 3 bases, J shed 2 bases, and the junction held 5 bases outside the gene matches. The germline gives CDR1 SEHNR, CDR2 FQNEAQ (reference sequence). CDR3 in amino acids: CASSLAAGGTYEQYF. In DNA, the CDR3 is TGTGCCAGCAGCTTGGCGGCGGGAGGGACCTACGAGCAGTACTTC.

Many counts were recorded for this clonotype. The chain couples TRBV20-1 to TRBJ1-2, with D tentatively TRBD1 (5 bases). V dropped 3 bases and J dropped 6 bases, with 14 bases sitting between them. CDR3 length: 13 amino acids. Germline V gene sequence: CDR1 DFQATT, CDR2 SNEGSKA (reference sequence). The CDR3 region is CSASARDADGYTF. The CDR3 nucleotides read TGCAGTGCTAGTGCCAGGGATGCCGATGGCTACACCTTC.

Ten or more counts support this clonotype. V usage is TRBV7-9 and J usage is TRBJ2-7; possible D gene TRBD2, 6 bases. CDR1 is SEHNR, CDR2 FQNEAQ, per germline (reference sequence). CDR3 length: 14 amino acids. Trimming shortened V by 5 bases and J by 5 bases, and 16 bases separated the two germline ends. The CDR3 DNA is TGTGCCAGCAGCGAGAGTACGGGGGACCACGAGCAGTACTTC. This translates into CASSESTGDHEQYF.

In this sample, this clonotype turned up many times. The CDR3 sequence: CSVYGTAPNQPQHF. The CDR3 DNA sequence: TGCAGTGTTTACGGGACAGCTCCAAATCAGCCCCAGCATTTT. V usage is TRBV20-1 and J usage is TRBJ1-5; 7 bases map to TRBD1. This CDR3 has 14 residues. The V segment lost 7 bases and the J segment 4 bases; nucleotides outside the gene matches: 10. Germline CDR1 is DFQATT and CDR2 is SNEGSKA (reference sequence).

With regard to this clonotype: An end of the junction does not agree with germline; a read error may underlie this. This chain links TRBV2 with TRBJ1-6; a possible D gene is TRBD1 (5 bases). The CDR3 contains 12 residues. The germline V gene encodes CDR1 SNHLY and CDR2 FYNNEI. The CDR3 loop is CASSESTEALYF. DNA for the CDR3: TGTGCCAGCAGTGAATCGACAGAAGCCCTCTACTTT.